This T cell receptor (beta chain) was profiled in a study of Ad26.COV2.S vaccination and SARS-CoV-2 variants. Overall study context: Donor was one of the participants in the Ad26.COV2.S arm of the COV1001 trial.

Generated by immunoSEQ multiplex PCR, the TCRdb table keeps only in-frame clones and is missing some. This table has 350,000 to 450,000 clones, approximately 84% appearing once. The treatment denotes: around 19 received Ad26.COV2.S at low or high dose, single or two shots; five or six received placebo; per-sample allocation not given. Samples were taken on day 63 after the first vaccine or placebo injection. Donation came from an adult in Boston who was aged 18-55 years. The CDR3 totals 17 residues. Germline CDR1 reads MNHGY; CDR2 reads SVAAGI. The trim removed 4 bases at V and 2 bases at J, leaving 14 bases unmatched.

The clonotype originates from a person aged 18-65 years who received the Ad26.COV2.S COVID-19 vaccine or a placebo. The material was peripheral blood, obtained in a trial of Ad26.COV2.S vaccine versus placebo. The chain employs TRBV6-9 and TRBJ2-7; TRBD2 matches at 7 bases. The CDR3 DNA reads as TGTGCCAGCAGTTCACGTCGTGGAGCGGGGACCACCTACGAGCAGTACTTC. Its protein is CASSSRRGAGTTYEQYF.